The 24 T cell receptor beta chains below were found in one sample sequenced in a study of regulatory T cells in long-lasting Graves disease. The time point is: persistent/refractory GD, antithyroid drugs over 5 years with positive TRAb. Scientists built the TCR library using RNA that was extracted from PBMCs. In building TCR beta libraries, iRepertoire HTBI primers were used together with Arm-PCR of CDR3 regions. TCRdb called the multiplex PCR reads again in MiXCR, with one record for every CDR3 protein. Of about 470,000 distinct CDR3 sequences in the sample, roughly 21% are singletons; the top ten hold less than 9%. Sequences were derived from peripheral blood mononuclear cells (PBMCs), sampled when the disease was refractory, from a patient treated with antithyroid drugs. The source is a female donor with Graves disease.

The V call is TRBV7-9, the J call TRBJ1-5; 7 positions match TRBD1. The germline CDR1 and CDR2 sequences are SEHNR and FQNEAQ (reference sequence). There are 13 residues in the CDR3. V was clipped by 5 bases and J by 6 bases; unmatched bases: 4. The CDR3 spells CASSLTGAQPQHF. The CDR3 DNA reads as TGTGCCAGCAGCCTTACAGGGGCTCAGCCCCAGCATTTT. Combining the CDR3 with reference TRBV7-9 and TRBJ1-5 gives the whole variable domain DTGVSQNPRHKITKRGQNVTFRCDPISEHNRLYWYRQTLGQGPEFLTYFQNEAQLEKSRLLSDRFSAERPKGSFSTLEIQRTEQGDSAMYLCASSLTGAQPQHFGDGTRLSIL.

This clonotype was picked up many times. The CDR3 region has the DNA TGTGCCAGCAGCCCTGCGGGAGGGGGCAGATACGAGCAGTACTTC. Its translation is CASSPAGGGRYEQYF. The V call is TRBV11-2, the J call TRBJ2-7; 9 nucleotides align to TRBD2. The CDR3 contains 15 residues. The V and J ends lost 5 bases and 4 bases, in that order; junction bases with no gene match: 9. Germline V gene lookup returns CDR1 SGHAT and CDR2 FQNNGV.

This clonotype was counted ten times or more. The J gene is TRBJ1-5, the V gene TRBV28; maybe TRBD1 (6 bases). Trimming cost V 2 bases and J 3 bases, with 8 bases left between them. The CDR3 has 14 residues. The germline V gene has CDR1 MDHEN and CDR2 SYDVKM. The CDR3 protein is CASSLGQYNQPQHF. CDR3 bases: TGTGCCAGCAGTTTAGGACAGTACAATCAGCCCCAGCATTTT.

This clonotype was seen a handful of times. The V and J genes are TRBV19 and TRBJ2-7; TRBD2 aligns across 8 bases. Germline V gene data show CDR1 as LNHDA and CDR2 as SQIVND (reference sequence). There are 14 residues in the CDR3. V was pared by 6 bases and J by 6 bases, with 10 bases of the junction left unmatched. The DNA for the CDR3 is TGTGCCAGTAGATGGAGAGCGGGAGAGGGCGAGCAGTACTTC. Its translation is CASRWRAGEGEQYF.

This clonotype was observed a few times. CDR3 DNA sequence: TGTGCCAGCAGCCGATCATTGGGCCAGCCCCAGCATTTT. Encoded protein: CASSRSLGQPQHF. The rearrangement joins TRBV12-3 or TRBV12-4 to TRBJ1-5; D gene uncertain. The CDR3 sequence is 13 residues long. V lost 6 bases to trimming and J lost 7 bases, with 13 bases between them.

J is TRBJ2-2 and V is TRBV7-9; D may correspond to TRBD1 or TRBD2 (7 bases each). This CDR3 is built from 18 residues. Looked up from germline, CDR1 is SEHNR and CDR2 is FQNEAQ (reference sequence). V gave up 5 bases and J gave up 4 bases, with 23 bases separating them. The CDR3 nucleotides are TGTGCCAGCAGCAGAAGCGGGACAGCTTCTCCCGGCACCGGGGAGCTGTTTTTT. Translated, it gives CASSRSGTASPGTGELFF.

This chain uses TRBV20-1 with TRBJ1-5, with D tentatively TRBD1 (5 bases). There are 14 residues in the CDR3. Trimming left V 0 bases short and J 6 bases short, with 12 bases between. Germline CDR1 DFQATT, CDR2 SNEGSKA (reference sequence). The DNA for the CDR3 is TGCAGTGCTAGAGATCCTAGGGACGGTCAGCCCCAGCATTTT. This gives the protein CSARDPRDGQPQHF.

This sequence joins TRBV30 and TRBJ1-5, with D unclear. The CDR3 contains 14 residues. V lost 1 base to trimming and J lost 0 bases, with 7 bases between them. Germline V gene data show CDR1 as GTSNPN and CDR2 as SVGIG (reference sequence). The CDR3 DNA is TGTGCCTGGAGTGGAATGTATAGCAATCAGCCCCAGCATTTT. Amino acid sequence: CAWSGMYSNQPQHF.

This chain joins TRBV4-1 and TRBJ2-5; the match to TRBD1 covers 7 bases. Germline V gives CDR1 MGHRA, CDR2 YSYEKL. CDR3 size: 15 residues. V trimming: 1 base; J trimming: 4 bases; junction bases outside the gene matches: 6. The CDR3 DNA sequence: TGCGCCAGCAGCCAAGTCGGGACAGCAAGAGAGACCCAGTACTTC. Amino acid sequence: CASSQVGTARETQYF.

This clonotype was picked up many times. V is TRBV20-1 and J is TRBJ2-5; 10 nucleotides align to TRBD1. J lost 5 bases, V lost 5 bases, and 8 bases had no gene match. This CDR3 spans 14 amino acids. Germline assignment: CDR1 DFQATT and CDR2 SNEGSKA (reference sequence). This chain's CDR3 is CSAPRDRGSETQYF. DNA of the CDR3: TGCAGTGCTCCACGGGACAGGGGTTCCGAGACCCAGTACTTC.

This clonotype was counted only a few times. The chain combines TRBV4-1 with TRBJ1-2; perhaps TRBD1 as D (5 bases). The CDR3 totals 16 residues. Trimming cost V 1 base and J 2 bases, with 14 bases left between them. Germline-derived CDR1 and CDR2 are MGHRA and YSYEKL. CDR3 amino acids: CASSQADRTNNYGYTF. The CDR3 nucleotides are TGCGCCAGCAGCCAAGCAGACAGAACTAACAACTATGGCTACACCTTC.

This clonotype was detected many times. The chain joins TRBV11-1 to TRBJ1-1, with TRBD1 identical over 7 bases. J was trimmed by 7 bases and V by 5 bases; bases with no gene match: 4. The CDR3 covers 12 residues. Germline assignment: CDR1 SGHAT and CDR2 FQDESV (reference sequence). Here the CDR3 reads CASSPTGLEAFF. DNA for the CDR3: TGTGCCAGCAGCCCGACAGGGCTTGAAGCTTTCTTT.

As to this clonotype: This may be a read error, as it is one base from a much larger clone. The CDR3 loop is CASSYAETDPMNIEAFF. CDR3 bases: TGTGCCAGCAGTTACGCGGAGACAGATCCTATGAACATTGAAGCTTTCTTT. The rearrangement uses TRBV6-8 and TRBJ1-1, with D maybe TRBD1 (5 bases). The CDR3 is made up of 17 amino acids. Per the germline V gene, CDR1 is MNHGY and CDR2 is SAAAGT.

This clonotype appeared once. The chain has TRBV20-1 and TRBJ2-3; TRBD2 aligns across 10 bases. The germline V gene encodes CDR1 DFQATT and CDR2 SNEGSKA (reference sequence). V shed 5 bases and J 4 bases; nucleotides not matched to a gene: 6. The CDR3 has 14 amino acids. The CDR3, as DNA: TGCAGTGCTGCCGGGACTAGCGAGCCAGATACGCAGTATTTT. Its protein product is CSAAGTSEPDTQYF.

This chain links TRBV7-2 with TRBJ1-2, with D possibly matching TRBD1 (6 bases). Germline V gives CDR1 SGHTA, CDR2 FQGNSA. The CDR3 length is 17 residues. The V gene lost 1 base and the J gene lost 1 base, with 16 bases spanning the gap. CDR3 region: CASSLEDRGRSNYGYTF. The CDR3 bases are TGTGCCAGCAGCTTAGAGGATAGGGGGAGGAGTAACTATGGCTACACCTTC.

This clonotype has just a few counts. The chain joins TRBV11-2 to TRBJ2-6; no firm D call. Germline loops: CDR1 SGHAT, CDR2 FQNNGV. Between the trimmed V and J ends, which lost 5 bases and 0 bases, there was a span of 5 bases. This CDR3 region has 14 residues. In nucleotides, the CDR3 is TGTGCCAGCAGCGTCCTCTCTGGGGCCAACGTCCTGACTTTC. It specifies CASSVLSGANVLTF.

This clonotype was seen at least ten times. V is TRBV28 and J is TRBJ2-7; 9 bases match TRBD1. CDR1 and CDR2 (germline): MDHEN, SYDVKM. The trim removed 4 bases at V and 3 bases at J, leaving 7 bases unmatched. The CDR3 consists of 15 residues. DNA for the CDR3: TGTGCCAGCAGTTCACCGACAGGGGGGATCTACGAGCAGTACTTC. This gives the protein CASSSPTGGIYEQYF.

The chain combines TRBV14 with TRBJ2-2, with 7 bases matching TRBD1. Looked up from germline, CDR1 is SGHDN and CDR2 is FVKESK. CDR3 size: 15 residues. V was clipped by 4 bases and J by 4 bases; unmatched bases: 6. CDR3: CASSRRDSITGELFF. Here the CDR3 DNA reads TGTGCCAGCAGCCGCAGGGACAGTATCACCGGGGAGCTGTTTTTT.

This clonotype came up a few times. The J gene is TRBJ1-6, the V gene TRBV19; TRBD1 is a possible D gene (5 bases). The V and J ends lost 2 bases and 11 bases respectively, with 28 bases between them. There are 19 residues in the CDR3. Germline loops: CDR1 LNHDA, CDR2 SQIVND (reference sequence). CDR3 protein: CASSIFRGLPGATLPPLHF. The DNA of the CDR3 is TGTGCCAGTAGTATATTCCGGGGCCTTCCCGGCGCGACTCTGCCACCCCTCCACTTT.

V gene TRBV6-1 combines with J gene TRBJ2-5; D is uncertain. CDR1 is MNHNS, CDR2 SASEGT, per germline. V gave up 7 bases and J gave up 4 bases, with 16 bases separating them. This CDR3 contains 14 residues. CDR3 sequence (DNA): TGTGCCAGCACCGCTCTAAGTTCCGGAGAGACCCAGTACTTC. Protein product: CASTALSSGETQYF.

This clonotype was counted only a few times. This CDR3 fails to terminate in the conserved phenylalanine or tryptophan, so it likely reflects a read error. The V and J genes are TRBV20-1 and TRBJ2-5; the match to TRBD1 covers 10 bases. From germline, CDR1 is DFQATT and CDR2 SNEGSKA (reference sequence). CDR3 length: 15 amino acids. With 6 bases clipped from V and 5 bases from J, the junction kept 12 bases outside the gene matches. In DNA form, the CDR3 reads TGCAGTGCAACCCCGGGACAGGGGTCTTTGGAGACCCAGTACCTC. This encodes CSATPGQGSLETQYL.

This clonotype came up many times. J is TRBJ1-4 and V is TRBV27; D is undetermined. This CDR3 is 16 amino acids long. Trimming removed 7 bases at V and 3 bases at J, with 18 bases between. Looked up from germline, CDR1 is MNHEY and CDR2 is SMNVEV (reference sequence). CDR3 DNA: TGTGCCAGCAAGTTGCGTCCCGTTACGGCTAATGAAAAACTGTTTTTT. Its translation: CASKLRPVTANEKLFF.

This clonotype came up a few times. The chain carries TRBV11-2 and TRBJ1-5; 7 positions agree with TRBD1. V shed 2 bases, J shed 5 bases, and the junction held 6 bases outside the gene matches. Germline V gene data show CDR1 as SGHAT and CDR2 as FQNNGV. The CDR3 totals 15 residues. CDR3 in amino acids: CASSLTQGTDQPQHF. The DNA for the CDR3 is TGTGCCAGCAGCTTAACACAGGGGACCGATCAGCCCCAGCATTTT.

This chain connects TRBV12-3 or TRBV12-4 to TRBJ1-6; the D gene is possibly TRBD1 (6 bases). V lost 5 bases, J lost 12 bases, and 14 bases lay in between. The CDR3 spans 13 residues. CDR3 residues: CASSESYREPLHF. The CDR3 nucleotides read TGTGCCAGCAGTGAATCCTACAGGGAACCCCTCCACTTT.